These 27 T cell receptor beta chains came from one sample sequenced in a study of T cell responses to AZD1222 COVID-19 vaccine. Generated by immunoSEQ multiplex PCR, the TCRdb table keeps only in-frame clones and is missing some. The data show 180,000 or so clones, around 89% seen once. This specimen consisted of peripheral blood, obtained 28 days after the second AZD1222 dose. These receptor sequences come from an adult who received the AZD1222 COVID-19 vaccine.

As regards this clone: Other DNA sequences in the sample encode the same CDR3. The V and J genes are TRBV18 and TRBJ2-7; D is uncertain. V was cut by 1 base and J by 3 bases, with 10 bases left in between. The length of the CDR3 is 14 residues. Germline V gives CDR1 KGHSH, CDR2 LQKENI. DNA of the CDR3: TGTGCCAGCTCACCACAGGGCAGCAGCTACGAGCAGTACTTC. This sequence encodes CASSPQGSSYEQYF.

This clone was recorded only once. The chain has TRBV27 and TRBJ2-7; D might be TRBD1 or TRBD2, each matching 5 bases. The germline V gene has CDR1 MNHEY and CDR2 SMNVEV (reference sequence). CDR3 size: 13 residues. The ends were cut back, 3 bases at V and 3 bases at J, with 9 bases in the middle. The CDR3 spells CASSFRDGYEQYF. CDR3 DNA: TGTGCCAGCAGTTTCCGGGACGGCTACGAGCAGTACTTC.

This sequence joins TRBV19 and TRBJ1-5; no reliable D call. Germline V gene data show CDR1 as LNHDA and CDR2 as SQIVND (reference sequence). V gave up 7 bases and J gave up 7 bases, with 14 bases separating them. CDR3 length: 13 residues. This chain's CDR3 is CASTHRLGQPQHF. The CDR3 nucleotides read TGTGCCAGTACACACCGGCTCGGACAGCCCCAGCATTTT.

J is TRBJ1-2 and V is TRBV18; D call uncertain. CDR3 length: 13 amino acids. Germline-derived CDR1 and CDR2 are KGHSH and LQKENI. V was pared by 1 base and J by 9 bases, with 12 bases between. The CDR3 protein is CASSPLPGDRYTF. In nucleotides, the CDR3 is TGTGCCAGCTCACCACTACCGGGAGATCGCTACACCTTC.

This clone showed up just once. In DNA, the CDR3 is TGTGCCAGCAGCGTAGCTAGCGGGAGGGGTATCGACGAGCAGTACTTC. Protein: CASSVASGRGIDEQYF. The V gene is TRBV9, the J gene TRBJ2-7; 12 bases are shared with TRBD2. CDR1 is SGDLS, CDR2 YYNGEE, per germline. Trimming took 0 bases from V and 5 from J; bases not matched to a gene: 6. The CDR3 spans 16 residues.

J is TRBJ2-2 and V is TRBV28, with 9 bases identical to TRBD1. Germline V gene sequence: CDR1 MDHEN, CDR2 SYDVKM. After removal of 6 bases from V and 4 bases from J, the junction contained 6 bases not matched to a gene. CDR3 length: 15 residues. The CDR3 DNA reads TGTGCCAGCAGGGGGGACAGGGATGCCACCGGGGAGCTGTTTTTT. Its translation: CASRGDRDATGELFF.

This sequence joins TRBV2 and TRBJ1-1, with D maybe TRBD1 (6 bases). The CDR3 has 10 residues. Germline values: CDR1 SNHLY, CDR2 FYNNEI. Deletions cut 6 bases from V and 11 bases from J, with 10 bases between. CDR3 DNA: TGTGCCAGCAGAGGACAGAAGGCTTTCTTT. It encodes CASRGQKAFF.

The CDR3 loop reads CASSPELYEQFF. CDR3 DNA sequence: TGTGCCAGCAGCCCCGAGTTGTATGAGCAGTTCTTC. This chain joins TRBV6-5 and TRBJ2-1; unclear D gene. The ends were cut back, 6 bases at V and 8 bases at J, with 11 bases in the middle. Germline assignment: CDR1 MNHEY and CDR2 SVGAGI. The CDR3 has 12 residues.

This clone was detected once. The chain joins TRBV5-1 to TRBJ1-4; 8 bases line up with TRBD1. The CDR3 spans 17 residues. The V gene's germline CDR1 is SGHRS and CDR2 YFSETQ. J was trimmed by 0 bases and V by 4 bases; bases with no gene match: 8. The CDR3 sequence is CASSPDRGPSTNEKLFF. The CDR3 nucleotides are TGCGCCAGCAGCCCAGACAGGGGACCCTCAACTAATGAAAAACTGTTTTTT.

The CDR3 coding sequence is TGCGCCAGTACCAAGACAGGGACGATAGATGGCTACACCTTC. Encoded protein: CASTKTGTIDGYTF. The chain links TRBV4-1 to TRBJ1-2; TRBD1 matches 7 bases. The V gene end was trimmed by 9 bases and the J gene end by 6 bases; junction bases not matched to a gene: 13. The V gene's germline CDR1 is MGHRA and CDR2 YSYEKL. CDR3 length equals 14 residues.

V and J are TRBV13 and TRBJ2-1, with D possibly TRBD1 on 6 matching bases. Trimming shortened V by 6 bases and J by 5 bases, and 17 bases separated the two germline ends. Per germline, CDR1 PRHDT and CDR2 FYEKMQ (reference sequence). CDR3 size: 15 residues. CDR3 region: CASRDPRYRDNEQFF. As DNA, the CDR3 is TGTGCCAGCAGGGACCCTCGTTACAGGGACAATGAGCAGTTCTTC.

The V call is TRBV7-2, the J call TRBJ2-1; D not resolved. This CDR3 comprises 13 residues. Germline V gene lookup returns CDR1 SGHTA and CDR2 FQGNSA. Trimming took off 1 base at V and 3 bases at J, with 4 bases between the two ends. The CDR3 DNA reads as TGTGCCAGCAGCTTAGACAGCTACAATGAGCAGTTCTTC. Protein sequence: CASSLDSYNEQFF.

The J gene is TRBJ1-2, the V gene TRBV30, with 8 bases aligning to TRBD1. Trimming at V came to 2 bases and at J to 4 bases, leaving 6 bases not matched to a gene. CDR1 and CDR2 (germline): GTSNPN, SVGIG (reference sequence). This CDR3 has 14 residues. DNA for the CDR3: TGTGCCTGGAGTTCGCAGGACAGGGTCTATGGCTACACCTTC. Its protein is CAWSSQDRVYGYTF.

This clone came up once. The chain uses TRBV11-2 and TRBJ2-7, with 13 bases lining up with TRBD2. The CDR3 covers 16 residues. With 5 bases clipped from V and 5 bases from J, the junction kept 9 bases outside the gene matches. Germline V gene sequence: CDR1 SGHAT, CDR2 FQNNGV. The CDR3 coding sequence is TGTGCCAGCAGCCTCGGACTAGCGGGAGCAGGCCACGAGCAGTACTTC. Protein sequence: CASSLGLAGAGHEQYF.

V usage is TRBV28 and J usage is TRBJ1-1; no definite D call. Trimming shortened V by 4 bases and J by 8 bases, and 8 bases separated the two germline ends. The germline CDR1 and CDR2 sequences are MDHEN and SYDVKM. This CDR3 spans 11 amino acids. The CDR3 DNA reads TGTGCCAGCAGTTCCCGAGTAGAAGCTTTCTTT. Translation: CASSSRVEAFF.

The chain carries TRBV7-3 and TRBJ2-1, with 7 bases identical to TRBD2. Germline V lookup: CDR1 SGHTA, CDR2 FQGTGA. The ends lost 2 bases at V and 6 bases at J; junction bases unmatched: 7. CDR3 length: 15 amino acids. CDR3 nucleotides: TGTGCCAGCAGCTTAGAACTAGCGCCCTCCAATGAGCAGTTCTTC. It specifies CASSLELAPSNEQFF.

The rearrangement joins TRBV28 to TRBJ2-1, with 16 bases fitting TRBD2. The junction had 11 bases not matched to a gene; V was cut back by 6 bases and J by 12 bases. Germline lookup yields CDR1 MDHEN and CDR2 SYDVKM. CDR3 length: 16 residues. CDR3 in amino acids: CASRRTGTSGRAAQFF. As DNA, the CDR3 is TGTGCCAGCAGACGGACCGGGACTAGCGGGAGGGCCGCGCAGTTCTTC.

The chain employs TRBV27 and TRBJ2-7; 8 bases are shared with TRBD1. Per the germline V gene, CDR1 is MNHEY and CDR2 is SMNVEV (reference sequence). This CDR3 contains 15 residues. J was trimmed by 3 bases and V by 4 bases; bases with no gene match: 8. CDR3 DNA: TGTGCCAGCAGTTCGGACAGGGCTAGAGTCTACGAGCAGTACTTC. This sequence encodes CASSSDRARVYEQYF.

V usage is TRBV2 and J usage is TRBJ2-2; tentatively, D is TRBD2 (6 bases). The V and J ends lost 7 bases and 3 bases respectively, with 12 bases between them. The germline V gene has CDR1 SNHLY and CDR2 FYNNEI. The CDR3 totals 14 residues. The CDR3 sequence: CASIMGLYTGELFF. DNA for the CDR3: TGTGCCAGCATTATGGGACTTTACACCGGGGAGCTGTTTTTT.

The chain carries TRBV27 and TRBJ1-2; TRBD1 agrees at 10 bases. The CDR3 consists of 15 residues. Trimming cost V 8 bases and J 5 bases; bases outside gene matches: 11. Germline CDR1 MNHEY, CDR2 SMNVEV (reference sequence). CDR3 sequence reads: CASASRGQGLYGYTF. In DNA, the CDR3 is TGTGCCAGCGCCAGCCGGGGACAGGGGCTATATGGCTACACCTTC.

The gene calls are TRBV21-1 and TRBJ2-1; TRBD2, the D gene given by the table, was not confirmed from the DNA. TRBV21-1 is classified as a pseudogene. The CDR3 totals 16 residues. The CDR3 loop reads CASSKARLADYNEQFF. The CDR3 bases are TGTGCCAGCAGCAAAGCGAGACTAGCGGACTACAATGAGCAGTTCTTC.

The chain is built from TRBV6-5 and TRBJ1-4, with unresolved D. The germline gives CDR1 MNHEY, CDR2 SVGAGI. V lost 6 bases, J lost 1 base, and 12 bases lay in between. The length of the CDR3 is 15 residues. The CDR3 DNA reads TGTGCCAGCAGAGCATCGGGAGGAACTAATGAAAAACTGTTTTTT. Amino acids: CASRASGGTNEKLFF.

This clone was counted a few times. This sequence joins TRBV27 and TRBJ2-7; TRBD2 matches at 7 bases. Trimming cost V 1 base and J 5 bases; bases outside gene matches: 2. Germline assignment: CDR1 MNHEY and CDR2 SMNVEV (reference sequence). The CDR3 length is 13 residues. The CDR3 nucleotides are TGTGCCAGCAGTTTATGGGGGGGGGACGAGCAGTACTTC. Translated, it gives CASSLWGGDEQYF.

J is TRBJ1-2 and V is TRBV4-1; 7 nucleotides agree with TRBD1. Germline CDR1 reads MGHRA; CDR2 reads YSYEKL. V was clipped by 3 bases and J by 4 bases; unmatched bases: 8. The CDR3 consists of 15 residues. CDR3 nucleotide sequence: TGCGCCAGCAGCCAGTACAGGGGAGGGCTCTATGGCTACACCTTC. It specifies CASSQYRGGLYGYTF.

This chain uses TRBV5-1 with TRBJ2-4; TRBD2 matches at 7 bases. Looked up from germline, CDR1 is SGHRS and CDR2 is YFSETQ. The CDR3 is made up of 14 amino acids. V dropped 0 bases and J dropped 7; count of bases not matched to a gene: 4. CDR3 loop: CASSLGGEGNIQYF. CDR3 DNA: TGCGCCAGCAGCTTGGGAGGGGAGGGGAACATTCAGTACTTC.

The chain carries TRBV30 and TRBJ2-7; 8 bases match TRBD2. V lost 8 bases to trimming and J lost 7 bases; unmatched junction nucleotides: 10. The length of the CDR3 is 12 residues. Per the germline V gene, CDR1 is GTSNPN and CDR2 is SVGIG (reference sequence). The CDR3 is CAGERESYEQYF. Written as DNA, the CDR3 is TGTGCCGGGGAGCGGGAGTCATATGAGCAGTACTTC.

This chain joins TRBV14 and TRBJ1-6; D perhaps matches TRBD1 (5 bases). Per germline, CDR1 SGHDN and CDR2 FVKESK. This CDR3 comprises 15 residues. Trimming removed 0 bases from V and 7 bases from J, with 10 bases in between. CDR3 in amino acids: CASSQEWDLNSPLHF. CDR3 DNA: TGTGCCAGCAGCCAAGAGTGGGACCTAAATTCACCCCTCCACTTT.